This is a list of T cell receptor beta chains from one sample in a study of CD8 T cells in Susac syndrome. TCRdb re-analysed the immunoSEQ multiplex PCR reads in MiXCR, keeping a single row per CDR3 protein. The sample lists about 140,000 distinct CDR3 sequences; roughly 94% were seen once. Sequencing used CD8+ T cells from PBMCs. These receptors all stem from a human donor in good health. Each CDR3 is given with its conserved first and last residue. The order of the fields is clone size, V gene, D gene, CDR3 protein. A D gene is named only where the DNA matches it firmly. Expanded clones are given a class, and other clones once, few, many or no size at all.

>-|TRBV30|-
CAWIGGVSLNYGYTF
>-|TRBV7-9|-
CASSFPTGGPQHF
>once|TRBV12-3/TRBV12-4|TRBD1
CASSLGTGGNYGYTF
>once|TRBV29-1|TRBD2
CSVLGLSLVEQYF
>-|TRBV4-3|-
CASSQGEGIMNTEAFF
>few|TRBV11-2|-
CASSLGSDQPQHF
>-|TRBV20-1|TRBD2
CSAIEKKSGRAYEQYF
>-|TRBV11-2|TRBD1
CASSPGTASYNEQFF
>-|TRBV19|TRBD2
CASSMVAGYYNEQFF
>-|TRBV14|-
CASSPITNTEAFF
>once|TRBV30|-
CAWSEGAGELFF
>-|TRBV7-9|TRBD2
CASSLTTSVYEQYF
>-|TRBV21-1|-
CASSPLGEQPPQYF
>-|TRBV7-9|-
CASSSIPVGKQFGYTF
>-|TRBV30|-
CAWVKSTDTQYF
>-|TRBV6-2/TRBV6-3|TRBD1
CASRDRDNQPQHF
>-|TRBV30|-
CASRVGEQFF
>-|TRBV7-9|TRBD2
CASSSELAGVVLGTGELFF
>-|TRBV28|-
CASSSDYPTGELFF
>-|TRBV27|-
CASTDRGSRGELFF
>-|TRBV7-9|TRBD1
CATRQGIYTEAFF
>-|TRBV29-1|TRBD1
CSVEEGQGYEQYF
>-|TRBV20-1|-
CSAETDNYEQYF
>-|TRBV7-2|-
CASSLGNNEQFF
>-|TRBV6-5|TRBD2
CASSSGTSGSEEQYF
>-|TRBV2|-
CASSELAFATNEKLFF
>-|TRBV6-2/TRBV6-3|-
CASSPLGSYNEQFF
>-|TRBV7-9|-
CASGTGGARDEQYF
>-|TRBV6-2/TRBV6-3|-
CASSYSRQEMNTEAFF
>few|TRBV7-9|TRBD2
CATTGEGKGEQYF
>once|TRBV5-1|-
CASSLEALDEQFF
>-|TRBV11-2|-
CASSSAYLDTDTQYF
>-|TRBV15|-
CATSSDAGDYEQYF
>-|TRBV7-9|TRBD1
CASSLGRGLETQYF
>-|TRBV2|-
CAIWGEGVYEQYF
>few|TRBV30|-
CAWSVGAGANVLTF
>-|TRBV9|-
CASSERENEQFF
>-|TRBV13|TRBD2
CASSPRTSDSYEQYF
>-|TRBV20-1|TRBD1
CSVNPGQGRDEQFF
>-|TRBV2|-
CASSEVRGAGNQPQHF
>-|TRBV27|-
CATTAAGGAYEQYF
>-|TRBV29-1|-
CSVESGGNQPQHF
>-|TRBV25-1|-
CASSELEGFAFF
>once|TRBV7-9|-
CASSSSRGVVSYEQYF
>-|TRBV7-9|TRBD1
CASSTPQGWNTGELFF
>-|TRBV7-2|TRBD1
CASSLRSGGEETQYF
>-|TRBV15|TRBD1
CATTPGQGAYEQYF
>-|TRBV29-1|-
CSVAGLYEYNEQFF
>-|TRBV9|-
CASSVAINTGELFF
>-|TRBV15|-
CATSRDRSRSYNEQFF
>once|TRBV4-2|-
CASSQSGEAETQYF
>-|TRBV13|-
CASSSRGIETQYF
>-|TRBV20-1|-
CSAPRFSGAYEQYF
>-|TRBV9|TRBD2
CASSVGGTSGNIQYF
>-|TRBV29-1|TRBD2
CSVGRGSGNGEQYF
>-|TRBV18|-
CASSPPMGGETQYF
>-|TRBV6-4|-
CASSAGPDYNEQFF
>-|TRBV29-1|-
CSVEIGTPYEQYF
>once|TRBV27|TRBD1
CASTDRGPNEQFF